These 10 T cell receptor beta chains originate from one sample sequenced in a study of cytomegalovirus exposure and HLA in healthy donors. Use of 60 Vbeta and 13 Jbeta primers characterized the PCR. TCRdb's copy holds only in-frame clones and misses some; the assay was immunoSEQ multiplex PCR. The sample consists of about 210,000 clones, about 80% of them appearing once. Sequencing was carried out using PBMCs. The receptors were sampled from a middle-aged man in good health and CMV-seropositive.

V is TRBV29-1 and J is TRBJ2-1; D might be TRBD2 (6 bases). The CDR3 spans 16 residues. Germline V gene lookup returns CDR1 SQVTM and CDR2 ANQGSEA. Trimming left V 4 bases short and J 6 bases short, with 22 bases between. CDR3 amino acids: CSVVPGTPTVTNEQFF. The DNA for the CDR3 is TGCAGCGTTGTCCCCGGGACTCCTACCGTGACCAATGAGCAGTTCTTC.

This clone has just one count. The CDR3 DNA sequence: TGTGCCAGCAGGGACTCTGTGGGGCCCCAGCATTTT. It encodes CASRDSVGPQHF. The chain recombines TRBV6-5 with TRBJ1-5; D remains ambiguous. V gave up 6 bases and J gave up 9 bases, with 12 bases separating them. Germline CDR1 MNHEY, CDR2 SVGAGI. This CDR3 region has 12 residues.

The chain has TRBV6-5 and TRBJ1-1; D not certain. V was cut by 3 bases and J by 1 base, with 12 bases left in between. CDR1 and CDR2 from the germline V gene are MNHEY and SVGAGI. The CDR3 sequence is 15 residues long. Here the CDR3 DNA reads TGTGCCAGCAGTTATGAACGCGGGTCGAACACTGAAGCTTTCTTT. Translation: CASSYERGSNTEAFF.

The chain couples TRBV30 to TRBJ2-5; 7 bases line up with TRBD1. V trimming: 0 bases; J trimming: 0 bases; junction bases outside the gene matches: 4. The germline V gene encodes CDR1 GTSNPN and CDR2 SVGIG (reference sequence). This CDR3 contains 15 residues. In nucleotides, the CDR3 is TGTGCCTGGAGTGTACAGGGGATCTACCAAGAGACCCAGTACTTC. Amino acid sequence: CAWSVQGIYQETQYF.

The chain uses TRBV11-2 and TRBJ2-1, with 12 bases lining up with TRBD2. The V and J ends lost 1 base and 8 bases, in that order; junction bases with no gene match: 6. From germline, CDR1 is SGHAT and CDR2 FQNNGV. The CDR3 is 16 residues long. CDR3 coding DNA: TGTGCCAGCAGCTTAGGTCGGGCTAGCGGGGGGGATGAGCAGTTCTTC. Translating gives CASSLGRASGGDEQFF.

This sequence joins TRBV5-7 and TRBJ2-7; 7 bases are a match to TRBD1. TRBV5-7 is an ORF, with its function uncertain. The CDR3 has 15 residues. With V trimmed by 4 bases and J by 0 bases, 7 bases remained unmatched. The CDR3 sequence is CASSLHRGLSYEQYF. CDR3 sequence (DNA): TGTGCCAGCAGCCTTCACAGGGGCCTCTCCTACGAGCAGTACTTC.

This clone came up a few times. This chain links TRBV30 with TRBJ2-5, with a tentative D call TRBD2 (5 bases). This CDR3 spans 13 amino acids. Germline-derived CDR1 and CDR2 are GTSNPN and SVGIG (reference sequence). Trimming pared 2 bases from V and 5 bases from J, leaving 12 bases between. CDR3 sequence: CAWSQRLKETQYF. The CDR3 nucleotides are TGTGCCTGGAGTCAAAGACTAAAGGAGACCCAGTACTTC.

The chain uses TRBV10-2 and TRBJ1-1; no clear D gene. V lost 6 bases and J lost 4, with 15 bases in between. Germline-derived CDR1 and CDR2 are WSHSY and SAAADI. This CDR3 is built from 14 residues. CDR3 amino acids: CASSWEEGSTEAFF. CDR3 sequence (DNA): TGCGCCAGCAGCTGGGAGGAAGGGAGCACTGAAGCTTTCTTT.

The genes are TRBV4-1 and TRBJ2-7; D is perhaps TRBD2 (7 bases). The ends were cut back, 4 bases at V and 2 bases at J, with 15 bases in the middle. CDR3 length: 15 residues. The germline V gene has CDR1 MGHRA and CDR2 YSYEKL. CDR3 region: CASSLTGGPPYEQYV. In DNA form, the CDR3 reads TGCGCCAGCAGCCTTACGGGGGGCCCCCCCTACGAGCAGTACGTC.

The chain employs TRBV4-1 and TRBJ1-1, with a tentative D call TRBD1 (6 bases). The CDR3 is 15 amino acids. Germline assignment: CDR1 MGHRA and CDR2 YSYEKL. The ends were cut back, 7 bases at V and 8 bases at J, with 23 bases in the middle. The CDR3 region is CASTPEPTRGREAFF. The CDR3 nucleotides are TGCGCCAGCACCCCCGAACCGACAAGGGGGAGAGAAGCTTTCTTT.